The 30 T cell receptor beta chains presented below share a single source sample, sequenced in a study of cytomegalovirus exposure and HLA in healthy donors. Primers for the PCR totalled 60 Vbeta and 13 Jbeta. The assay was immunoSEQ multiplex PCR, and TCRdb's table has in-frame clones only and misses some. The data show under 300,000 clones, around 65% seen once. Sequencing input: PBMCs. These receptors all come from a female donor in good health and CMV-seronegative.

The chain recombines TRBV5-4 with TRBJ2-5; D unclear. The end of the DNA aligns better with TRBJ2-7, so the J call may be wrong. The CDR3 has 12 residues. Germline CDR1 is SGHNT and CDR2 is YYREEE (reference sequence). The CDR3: CASSLRPYEQYF. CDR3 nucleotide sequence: TGTGCCAGCAGCCTGCGTCCCTACGAGCAGTACTTC.

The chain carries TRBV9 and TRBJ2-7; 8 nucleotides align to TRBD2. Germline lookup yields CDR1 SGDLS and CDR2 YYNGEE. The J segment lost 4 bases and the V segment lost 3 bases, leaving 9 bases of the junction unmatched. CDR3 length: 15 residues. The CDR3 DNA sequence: TGTGCCAGCAGCGCCTACTCAGCGGGGGTATACGAGCAGTACTTC. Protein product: CASSAYSAGVYEQYF.

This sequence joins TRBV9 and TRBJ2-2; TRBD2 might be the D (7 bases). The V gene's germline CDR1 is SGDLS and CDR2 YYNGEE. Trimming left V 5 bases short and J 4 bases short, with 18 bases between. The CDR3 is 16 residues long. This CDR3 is CASSPVGGGATGELFF. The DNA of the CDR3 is TGTGCCAGCAGTCCCGTAGGGGGAGGGGCCACCGGGGAGCTGTTTTTT.

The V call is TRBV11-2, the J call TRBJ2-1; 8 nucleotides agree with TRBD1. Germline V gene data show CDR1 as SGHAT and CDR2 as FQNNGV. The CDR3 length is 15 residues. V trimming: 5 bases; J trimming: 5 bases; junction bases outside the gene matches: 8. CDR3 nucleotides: TGTGCCAGCAGCACCCTTGGACAGGGTGACAATGAGCAGTTCTTC. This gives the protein CASSTLGQGDNEQFF.

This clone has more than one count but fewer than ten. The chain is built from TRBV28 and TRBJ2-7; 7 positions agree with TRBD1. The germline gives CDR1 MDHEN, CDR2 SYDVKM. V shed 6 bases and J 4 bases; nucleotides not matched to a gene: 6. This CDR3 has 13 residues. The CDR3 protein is CASSLTGLYEQYF. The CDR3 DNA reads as TGTGCCAGCAGCCTGACAGGGTTGTACGAGCAGTACTTC. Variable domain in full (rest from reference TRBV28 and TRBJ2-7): DVKVTQSSRYLVKRTGEKVFLECVQDMDHENMFWYRQDPGLGLRLIYFSYDVKMKEKGDIPEGYSVSREKKERFSLILESASTNQTSMYLCASSLTGLYEQYFGPGTRLTVT.

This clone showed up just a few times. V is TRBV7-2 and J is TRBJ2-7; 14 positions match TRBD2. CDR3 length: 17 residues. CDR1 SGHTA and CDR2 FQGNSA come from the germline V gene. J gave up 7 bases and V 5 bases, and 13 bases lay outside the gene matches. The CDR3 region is CASSHGLAGGSRREQYF. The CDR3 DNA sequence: TGTGCCAGCAGCCACGGACTAGCGGGAGGCTCCCGACGGGAGCAGTACTTC.

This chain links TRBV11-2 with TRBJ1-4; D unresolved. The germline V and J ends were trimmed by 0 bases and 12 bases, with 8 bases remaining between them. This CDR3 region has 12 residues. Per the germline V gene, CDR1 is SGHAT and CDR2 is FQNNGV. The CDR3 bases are TGTGCCAGCAGCTTAGATTTGAGGGAACTGTTTTTT. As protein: CASSLDLRELFF. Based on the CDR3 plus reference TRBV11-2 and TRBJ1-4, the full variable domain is EAGVAQSPRYKIIEKRQSVAFWCNPISGHATLYWYQQILGQGPKLLIQFQNNGVVDDSQLPKDRFSAERLKGVDSTLKIQPAKLEDSAVYLCASSLDLRELFFGSGTQLSVL.

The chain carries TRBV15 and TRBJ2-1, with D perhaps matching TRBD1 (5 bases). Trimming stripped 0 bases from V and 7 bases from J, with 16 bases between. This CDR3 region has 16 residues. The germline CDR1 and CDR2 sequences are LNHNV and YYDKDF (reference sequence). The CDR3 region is CATSRDRQGGRNEQFF. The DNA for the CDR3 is TGTGCCACCAGCAGAGACCGCCAGGGTGGCCGAAATGAGCAGTTCTTC.

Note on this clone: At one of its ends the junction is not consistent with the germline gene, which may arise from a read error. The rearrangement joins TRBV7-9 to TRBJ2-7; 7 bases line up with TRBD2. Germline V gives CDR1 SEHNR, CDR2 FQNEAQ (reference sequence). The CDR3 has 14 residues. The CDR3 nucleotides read TGTTCCAGCAGCTTAGTATCCAGCGGGGACGAGCAGTACTTC. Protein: CSSSLVSSGDEQYF.

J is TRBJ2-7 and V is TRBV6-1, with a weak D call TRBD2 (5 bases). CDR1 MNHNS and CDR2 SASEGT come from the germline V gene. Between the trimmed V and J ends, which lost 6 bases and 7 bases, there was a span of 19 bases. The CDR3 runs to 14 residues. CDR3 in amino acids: CASRAQELTREQYF. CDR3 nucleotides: TGTGCCAGCAGGGCCCAGGAGCTAACTAGGGAGCAGTACTTC.

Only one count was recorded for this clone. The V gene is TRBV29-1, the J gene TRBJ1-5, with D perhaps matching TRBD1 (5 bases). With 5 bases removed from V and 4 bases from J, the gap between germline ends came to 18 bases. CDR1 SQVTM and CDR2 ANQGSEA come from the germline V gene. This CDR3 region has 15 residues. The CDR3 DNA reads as TGCAGCGTTACCTTGGACATGATAAAAAATCAGCCCCAGCATTTT. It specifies CSVTLDMIKNQPQHF.

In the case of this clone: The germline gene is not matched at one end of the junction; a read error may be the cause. CDR3 residues: CASSPWWEGDNGQFF. Written as DNA, the CDR3 is TGTGCCAGCAGCCCGTGGTGGGAGGGAGACAATGGGCAGTTCTTC. The V and J genes are TRBV11-2 and TRBJ2-1; 7 bases align to TRBD2. This CDR3 comprises 15 residues. The V gene's germline CDR1 is SGHAT and CDR2 FQNNGV. Using reference TRBV11-2 and TRBJ2-1 for the parts outside the CDR3, the full variable domain is EAGVAQSPRYKIIEKRQSVAFWCNPISGHATLYWYQQILGQGPKLLIQFQNNGVVDDSQLPKDRFSAERLKGVDSTLKIQPAKLEDSAVYLCASSPWWEGDNGQFFGPGTRLTVL.

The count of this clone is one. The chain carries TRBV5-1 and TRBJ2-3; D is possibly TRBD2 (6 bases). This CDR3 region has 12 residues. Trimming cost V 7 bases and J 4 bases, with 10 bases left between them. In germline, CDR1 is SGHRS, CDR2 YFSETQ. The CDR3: CASRGEADTQYF. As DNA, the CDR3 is TGCGCCAGCCGTGGGGAGGCAGATACGCAGTATTTT.

CDR3 DNA sequence: TGTGCCAGCTCGCCGTCACAGGGAGAACTCTCTGGAAACACCATATATTTT. Protein sequence: CASSPSQGELSGNTIYF. The chain recombines TRBV18 with TRBJ1-3; D possibly corresponds to TRBD1 (6 bases). This CDR3 comprises 17 residues. Germline V gives CDR1 KGHSH, CDR2 LQKENI. Trimming removed 6 bases at V and 0 bases at J, with 18 bases between.

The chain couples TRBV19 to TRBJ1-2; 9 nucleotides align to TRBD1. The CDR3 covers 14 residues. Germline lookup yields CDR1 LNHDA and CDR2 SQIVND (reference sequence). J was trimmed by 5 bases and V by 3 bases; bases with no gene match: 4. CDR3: CASSIGGQGYGYTF. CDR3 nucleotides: TGTGCCAGTAGTATTGGGGGACAGGGATATGGCTACACCTTC.

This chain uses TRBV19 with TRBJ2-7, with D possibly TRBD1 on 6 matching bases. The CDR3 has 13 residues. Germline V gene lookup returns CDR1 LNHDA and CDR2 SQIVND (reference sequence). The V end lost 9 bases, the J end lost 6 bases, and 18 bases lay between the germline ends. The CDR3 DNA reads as TGTGCCAGAAAACAGGGTTCGTCCGTCGAGCAGTACTTC. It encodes CARKQGSSVEQYF.

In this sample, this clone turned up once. The CDR3 reads CASSQSPGSLYEQYF. In nucleotides, the CDR3 is TGCGCCAGCAGTCAATCCCCAGGGTCCCTCTACGAGCAGTACTTC. The chain uses TRBV23-1 and TRBJ2-7, with D perhaps matching TRBD1 (5 bases). TRBV23-1 is annotated as an ORF whose role is uncertain. This CDR3 is 15 amino acids long. The germline V and J ends were trimmed by 0 bases and 3 bases, with 12 bases remaining between them.

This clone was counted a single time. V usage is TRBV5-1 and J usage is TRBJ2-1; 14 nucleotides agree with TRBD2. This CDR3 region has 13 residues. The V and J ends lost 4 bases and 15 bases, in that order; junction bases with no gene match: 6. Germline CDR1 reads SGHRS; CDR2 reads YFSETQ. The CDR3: CASSETSGRAPFF. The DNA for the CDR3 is TGCGCCAGCAGCGAGACTAGCGGGAGGGCTCCGTTCTTC.

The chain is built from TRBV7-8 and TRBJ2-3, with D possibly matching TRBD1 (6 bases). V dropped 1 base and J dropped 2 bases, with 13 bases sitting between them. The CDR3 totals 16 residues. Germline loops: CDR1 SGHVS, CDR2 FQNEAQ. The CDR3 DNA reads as TGTGCCAGCAGCTTAGATGCAGGGGCCATCACAGATACGCAGTATTTT. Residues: CASSLDAGAITDTQYF.

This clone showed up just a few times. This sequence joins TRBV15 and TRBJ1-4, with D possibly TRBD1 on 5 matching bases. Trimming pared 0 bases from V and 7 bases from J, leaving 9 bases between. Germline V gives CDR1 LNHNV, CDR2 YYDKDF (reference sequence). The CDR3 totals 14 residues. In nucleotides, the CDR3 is TGTGCCACCAGCAGAGATGGGGGGTCTGAAAAACTGTTTTTT. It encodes CATSRDGGSEKLFF.

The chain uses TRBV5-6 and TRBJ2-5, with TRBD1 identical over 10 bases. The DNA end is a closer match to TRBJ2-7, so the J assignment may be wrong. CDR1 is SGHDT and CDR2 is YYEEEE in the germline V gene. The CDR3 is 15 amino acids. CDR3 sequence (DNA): TGTGCCAGCAGCCAGACCGGGACAGGGGCCTACGAGCAGTACTTC. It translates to CASSQTGTGAYEQYF.

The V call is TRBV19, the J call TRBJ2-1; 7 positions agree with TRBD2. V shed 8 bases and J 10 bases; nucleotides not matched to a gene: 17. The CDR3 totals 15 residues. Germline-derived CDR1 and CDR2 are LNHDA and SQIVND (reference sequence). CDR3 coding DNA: TGTGCCAGTCACCTAAACCCCATAGGAGCGGGGGAGCAGTTCTTC. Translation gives CASHLNPIGAGEQFF.

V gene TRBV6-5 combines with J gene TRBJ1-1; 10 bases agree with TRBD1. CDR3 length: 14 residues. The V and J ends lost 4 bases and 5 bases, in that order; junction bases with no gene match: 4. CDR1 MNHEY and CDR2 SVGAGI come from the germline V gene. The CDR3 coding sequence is TGTGCCAGCAGTTTCTGGACAGGGGGTACTGAAGCTTTCTTT. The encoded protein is CASSFWTGGTEAFF.

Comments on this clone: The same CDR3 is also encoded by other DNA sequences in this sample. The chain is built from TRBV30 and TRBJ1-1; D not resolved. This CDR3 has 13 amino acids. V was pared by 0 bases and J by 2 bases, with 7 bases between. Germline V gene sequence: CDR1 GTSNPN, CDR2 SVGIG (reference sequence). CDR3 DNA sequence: TGTGCCTGGAGTGTTCGGGGAAACACTGAAGCTTTCTTT. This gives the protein CAWSVRGNTEAFF.

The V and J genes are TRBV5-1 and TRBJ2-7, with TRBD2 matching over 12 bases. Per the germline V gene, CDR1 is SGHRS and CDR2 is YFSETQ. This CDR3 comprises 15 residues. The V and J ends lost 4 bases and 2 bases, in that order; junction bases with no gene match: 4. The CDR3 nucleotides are TGCGCCAGCAGCCCGGGACTAGCGGGCCCCTACGAGCAGTACTTC. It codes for CASSPGLAGPYEQYF.

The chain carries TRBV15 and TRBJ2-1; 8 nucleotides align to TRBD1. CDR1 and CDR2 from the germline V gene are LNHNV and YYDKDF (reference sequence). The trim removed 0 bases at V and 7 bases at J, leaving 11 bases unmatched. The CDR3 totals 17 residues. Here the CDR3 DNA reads TGTGCCACCAGCAGAGATCTGGGGCAGGGGGCCCTAAATGAGCAGTTCTTC. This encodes CATSRDLGQGALNEQFF. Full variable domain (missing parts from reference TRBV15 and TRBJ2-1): DAMVIQNPRYQVTQFGKPVTLSCSQTLNHNVMYWYQQKSSQAPKLLFHYYDKDFNNEADTPDNFQSRRPNTSFCFLDIRSPGLGDTAMYLCATSRDLGQGALNEQFFGPGTRLTVL.

The CDR3 is CASSSGETQYF. Written as DNA, the CDR3 is TGTGCCAGCAGCTCGGGTGAGACCCAGTACTTC. The chain couples TRBV11-2 to TRBJ2-5; no firm D call. Trimming left V 4 bases short and J 5 bases short, with 5 bases between. CDR1 SGHAT and CDR2 FQNNGV come from the germline V gene. This CDR3 spans 11 amino acids.

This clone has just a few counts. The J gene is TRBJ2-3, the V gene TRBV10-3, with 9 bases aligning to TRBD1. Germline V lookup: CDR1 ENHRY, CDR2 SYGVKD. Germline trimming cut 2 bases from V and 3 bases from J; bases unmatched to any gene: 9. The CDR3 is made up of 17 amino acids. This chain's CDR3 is CAISERSGQGATDTQYF. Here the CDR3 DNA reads TGTGCCATCAGTGAGAGGTCGGGACAGGGTGCGACAGATACGCAGTATTTT.

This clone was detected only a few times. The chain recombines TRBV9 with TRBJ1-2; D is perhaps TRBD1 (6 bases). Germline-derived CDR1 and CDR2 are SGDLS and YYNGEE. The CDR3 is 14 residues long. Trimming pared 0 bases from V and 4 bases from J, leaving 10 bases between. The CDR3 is CASSVATGAYGYTF. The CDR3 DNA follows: TGTGCCAGCAGCGTAGCGACAGGAGCCTATGGCTACACCTTC. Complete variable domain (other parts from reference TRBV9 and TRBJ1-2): DSGVTQTPKHLITATGQRVTLRCSPRSGDLSVYWYQQSLDQGLQFLIQYYNGEERAKGNILERFSAQQFPDLHSELNLSSLELGDSALYFCASSVATGAYGYTFGSGTRLTVV.

The CDR3 protein is CASSMGQGQETQYF. CDR3 sequence (DNA): TGTGCCAGTAGTATGGGGCAGGGGCAGGAGACCCAGTACTTC. The V call is TRBV19, the J call TRBJ2-5; a weak D match, TRBD1 (6 bases). This CDR3 contains 14 residues. V lost 3 bases and J lost 5, with 13 bases in between. In germline, CDR1 is LNHDA, CDR2 SQIVND (reference sequence).